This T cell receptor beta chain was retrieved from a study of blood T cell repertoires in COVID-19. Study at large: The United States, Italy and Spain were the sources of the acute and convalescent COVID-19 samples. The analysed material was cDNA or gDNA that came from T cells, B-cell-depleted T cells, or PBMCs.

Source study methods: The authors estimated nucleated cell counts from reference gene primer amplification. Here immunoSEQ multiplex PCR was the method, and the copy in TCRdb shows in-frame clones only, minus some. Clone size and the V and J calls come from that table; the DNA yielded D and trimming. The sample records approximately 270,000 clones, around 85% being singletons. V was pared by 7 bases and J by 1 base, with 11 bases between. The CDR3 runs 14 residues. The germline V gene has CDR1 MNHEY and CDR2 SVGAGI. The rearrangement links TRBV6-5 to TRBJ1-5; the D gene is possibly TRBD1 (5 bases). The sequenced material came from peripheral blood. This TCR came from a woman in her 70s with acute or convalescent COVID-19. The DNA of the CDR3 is TGTGCCAGCATGGACCGGGGGAGCAATCAGCCCCAGCATTTT. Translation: CASMDRGSNQPQHF.